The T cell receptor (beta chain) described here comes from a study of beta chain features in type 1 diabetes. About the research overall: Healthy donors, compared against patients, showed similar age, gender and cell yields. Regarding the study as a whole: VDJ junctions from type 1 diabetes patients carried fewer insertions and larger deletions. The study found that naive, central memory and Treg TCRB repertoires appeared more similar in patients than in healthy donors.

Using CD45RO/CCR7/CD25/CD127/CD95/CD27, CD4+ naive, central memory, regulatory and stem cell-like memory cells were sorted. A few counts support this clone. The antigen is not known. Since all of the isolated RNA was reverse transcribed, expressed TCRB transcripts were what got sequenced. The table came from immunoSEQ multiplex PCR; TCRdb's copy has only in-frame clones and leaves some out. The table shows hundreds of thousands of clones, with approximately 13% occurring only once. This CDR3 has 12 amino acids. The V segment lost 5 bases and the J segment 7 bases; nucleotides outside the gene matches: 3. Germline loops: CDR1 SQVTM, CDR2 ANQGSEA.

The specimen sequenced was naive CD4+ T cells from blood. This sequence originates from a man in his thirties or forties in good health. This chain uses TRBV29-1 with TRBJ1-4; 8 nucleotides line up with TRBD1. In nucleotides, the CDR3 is TGCAGCGTTTCAGGGACAGGTGAAAAACTGTTTTTT. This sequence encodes CSVSGTGEKLFF.